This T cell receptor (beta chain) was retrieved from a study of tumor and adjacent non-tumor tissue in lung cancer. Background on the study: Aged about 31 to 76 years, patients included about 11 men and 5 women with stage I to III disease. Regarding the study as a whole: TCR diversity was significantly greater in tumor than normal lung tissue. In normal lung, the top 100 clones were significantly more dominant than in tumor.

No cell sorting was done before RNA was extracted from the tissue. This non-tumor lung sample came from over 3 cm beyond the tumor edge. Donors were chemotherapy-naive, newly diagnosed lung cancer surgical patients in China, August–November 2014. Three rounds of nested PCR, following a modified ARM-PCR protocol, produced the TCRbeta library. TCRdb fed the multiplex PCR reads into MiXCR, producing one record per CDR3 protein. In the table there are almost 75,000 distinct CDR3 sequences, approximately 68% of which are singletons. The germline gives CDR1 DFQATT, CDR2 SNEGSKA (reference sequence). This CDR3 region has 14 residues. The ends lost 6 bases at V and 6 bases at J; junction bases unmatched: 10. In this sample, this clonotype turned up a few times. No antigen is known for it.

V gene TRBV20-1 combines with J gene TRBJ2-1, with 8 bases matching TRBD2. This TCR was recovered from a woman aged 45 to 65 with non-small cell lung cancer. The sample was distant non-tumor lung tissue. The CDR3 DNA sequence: TGCAGTGCAATCGGGACTAGAGATCTCAATGAGCAGTTCTTC. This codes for CSAIGTRDLNEQFF.